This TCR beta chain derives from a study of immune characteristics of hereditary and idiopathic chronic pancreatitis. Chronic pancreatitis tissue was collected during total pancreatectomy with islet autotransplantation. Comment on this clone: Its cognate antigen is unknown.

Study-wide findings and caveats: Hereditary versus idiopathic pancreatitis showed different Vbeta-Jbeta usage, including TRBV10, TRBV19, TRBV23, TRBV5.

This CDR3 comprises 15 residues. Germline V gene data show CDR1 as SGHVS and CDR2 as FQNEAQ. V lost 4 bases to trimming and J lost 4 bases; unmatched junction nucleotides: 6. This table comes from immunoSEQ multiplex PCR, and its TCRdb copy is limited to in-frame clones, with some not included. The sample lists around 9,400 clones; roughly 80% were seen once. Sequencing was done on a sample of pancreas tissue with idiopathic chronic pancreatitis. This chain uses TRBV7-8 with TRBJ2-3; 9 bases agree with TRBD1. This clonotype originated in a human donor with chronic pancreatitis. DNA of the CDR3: TGTGCCAGCAGCTATCGGACAGGGGCCCCAGATACGCAGTATTTT. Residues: CASSYRTGAPDTQYF.